Each of the 15 T cell receptor beta chains below was sequenced from the same sample in a study of T cells in localized non-small cell lung cancer. Using immunoSEQ multiplex PCR, the repertoire was profiled, and TCRdb retains in-frame clones only, with some absent. The table shows about 61,000 clones, with approximately 90% occurring only once. The sample consisted of peripheral blood, taken before any cancer treatment. The source is a man aged 35-75 years with stage I squamous cell lung carcinoma.

V usage is TRBV4-2 and J usage is TRBJ2-7; 10 bases match TRBD1. This CDR3 region has 16 residues. From germline, CDR1 is LGHNA and CDR2 YNFKEQ. The trim removed 1 base at V and 3 bases at J, leaving 6 bases unmatched. This chain's CDR3 is CASSQATGQGNYEQYF. CDR3 DNA: TGTGCCAGCAGCCAAGCCACGGGACAGGGGAACTACGAGCAGTACTTC.

This clone was recorded once. This chain uses TRBV9 with TRBJ2-1, with D perhaps TRBD2 (5 bases). With 0 bases removed from V and 0 bases from J, the gap between germline ends came to 10 bases. CDR1 is SGDLS and CDR2 is YYNGEE in the germline V gene. This CDR3 comprises 16 residues. CDR3 bases: TGTGCCAGCAGCGTAGCTGGAGGCTTCTCCTACAATGAGCAGTTCTTC. This gives the protein CASSVAGGFSYNEQFF.

V is TRBV15 and J is TRBJ2-5, with D perhaps assigned TRBD1 or TRBD2 (5 bases each). Deletions cut 3 bases from V and 3 bases from J, with 14 bases between. Germline values: CDR1 LNHNV, CDR2 YYDKDF (reference sequence). The CDR3 consists of 15 residues. This chain's CDR3 is CATSRAPGTEETQYF. The CDR3 DNA reads as TGTGCCACCAGCAGGGCCCCCGGGACGGAAGAGACCCAGTACTTC.

This chain joins TRBV7-9 and TRBJ2-1; 11 positions match TRBD2. CDR3 length: 15 residues. Germline CDR1 SEHNR, CDR2 FQNEAQ (reference sequence). V lost 8 bases and J lost 4; bases outside the gene matches: 7. The chain's CDR3 is CASSGGLADYNEQFF. The CDR3 DNA follows: TGTGCCAGCTCGGGGGGACTAGCGGATTACAATGAGCAGTTCTTC.

This clone was found a few times. J is TRBJ2-6 and V is TRBV7-3; D remains ambiguous. CDR3 size: 18 residues. Germline loops: CDR1 SGHTA, CDR2 FQGTGA. Between the trimmed V and J ends, which lost 2 bases and 0 bases, there was a span of 14 bases. The DNA for the CDR3 is TGTGCCAGCAGCTTATTGGCGTTGGCCTTCTCTGGGGCCAACGTCCTGACTTTC. The encoded protein is CASSLLALAFSGANVLTF. The complete variable domain, with remaining parts taken from reference TRBV7-3 and TRBJ2-6, reads GAGVSQTPSNKVTEKGKYVELRCDPISGHTALYWYRQSLGQGPEFLIYFQGTGAADDSGLPNDRFFAVRPEGSVSTLKIQRTERGDSAVYLCASSLLALAFSGANVLTFGAGSRLTVL.

The rearrangement links TRBV7-2 to TRBJ2-4, with 9 bases matching TRBD2. Germline V CDR1 and CDR2: SGHTA, FQGNSA. There are 14 residues in the CDR3. The trim removed 1 base at V and 10 bases at J, leaving 5 bases unmatched. The CDR3 bases are TGTGCCAGCAGCTTAGAAGCTAGCGGGACGATTCAGTACTTC. Its translation is CASSLEASGTIQYF.

The rearrangement links TRBV4-2 to TRBJ2-7; 11 bases match TRBD2. The J call is doubtful: the DNA matches TRBJ2-1 better. Germline values: CDR1 LGHNA, CDR2 YNFKEQ. This CDR3 comprises 16 residues. CDR3 protein: CASSQGTSGPGDEQFF. The CDR3, as DNA: TGTGCCAGCAGCCAAGGGACTAGCGGGCCGGGAGATGAGCAGTTCTTC.

The chain uses TRBV5-4 and TRBJ2-7; unclear D gene. Germline V gene data show CDR1 as SGHNT and CDR2 as YYREEE (reference sequence). The CDR3 loop spans 11 amino acids. Trimming shortened V by 4 bases and J by 0 bases, and 2 bases separated the two germline ends. CDR3 coding DNA: TGTGCCAGCAGCGACTCCTACGAGCAGTACTTC. Amino acid sequence: CASSDSYEQYF.

The chain carries TRBV7-3 and TRBJ2-7; a weak D match, TRBD1 (5 bases). The CDR3 sequence is 10 residues long. Germline V gene lookup returns CDR1 SGHTA and CDR2 FQGTGA. The ends were cut back, 11 bases at V and 2 bases at J, with 7 bases in the middle. CDR3 in amino acids: CAAGTYEQYF. The CDR3 DNA reads TGTGCCGCAGGGACCTACGAGCAGTACTTC.

The chain couples TRBV4-3 to TRBJ2-7, with a weak D call TRBD1 (6 bases). Trimming left V 0 bases short and J 3 bases short, with 12 bases between. Germline CDR1 is LGHNA and CDR2 is YSLEER. The CDR3 length is 15 residues. In nucleotides, the CDR3 is TGCGCCAGCAGCCAAGACGTTGAGGGGGACTACGAGCAGTACTTC. The encoded protein is CASSQDVEGDYEQYF.

This clone was picked up one time. The CDR3 loop is CASKRDLMNTEAFF. The CDR3 DNA reads as TGCGCCAGCAAGCGGGACCTAATGAACACTGAAGCTTTCTTT. The genes are TRBV5-1 and TRBJ1-1, with a possible D match to TRBD1 (5 bases). CDR1 is SGHRS and CDR2 is YFSETQ in the germline V gene. The CDR3 has 14 amino acids. Trimming removed 6 bases from V and 0 bases from J, with 12 bases in between.

The chain recombines TRBV19 with TRBJ2-5; the D gene is possibly TRBD2 (5 bases). This CDR3 is built from 15 residues. V gave up 4 bases and J gave up 2 bases, with 14 bases separating them. Germline CDR1 LNHDA, CDR2 SQIVND (reference sequence). The CDR3 is CASSTGSSGQETQYF. Here the CDR3 DNA reads TGTGCCAGTAGTACTGGGTCGTCGGGACAAGAGACCCAGTACTTC.

The chain carries TRBV21-1 and TRBJ1-2. TRBV21-1 is described as a pseudogene. The CDR3 is 16 residues long. The CDR3 protein is CASSKESAVPGYGYTF. The CDR3 bases are TGTGCCAGCAGCAAAGAGTCTGCAGTCCCCGGCTATGGCTACACCTTC.

This clone was seen once. J is TRBJ2-5 and V is TRBV10-1; maybe TRBD2 (6 bases). V lost 4 bases, J lost 3 bases, and 12 bases lay in between. CDR3 length: 14 residues. The V gene's germline CDR1 is WNHNN and CDR2 SYGVQD (reference sequence). The CDR3 DNA follows: TGCGCCAGCAGTGTCGGGGGAAGTAAAGAGACCCAGTACTTC. Protein sequence: CASSVGGSKETQYF.

V and J are TRBV5-6 and TRBJ1-6; D is undetermined. The CDR3 contains 15 residues. Per the germline V gene, CDR1 is SGHDT and CDR2 is YYEEEE. Trimming shortened V by 0 bases and J by 0 bases, and 4 bases separated the two germline ends. CDR3 residues: CASSLGGSYNSPLHF. The CDR3 region has the DNA TGTGCCAGCAGCTTGGGGGGCTCCTATAATTCACCCCTCCACTTT. The full variable domain, rest sourced from reference TRBV5-6 and TRBJ1-6, is DAGVTQSPTHLIKTRGQQVTLRCSPKSGHDTVSWYQQALGQGPQFIFQYYEEEERQRGNFPDRFSGHQFPNYSSELNVNALLLGDSALYLCASSLGGSYNSPLHFGNGTRLTVT.